Sequencing of this T cell receptor beta chain was carried out in a study of response to subunit inactivated influenza vaccine. CDR3 size: 13 residues. Germline-derived CDR1 and CDR2 are SGHRS and YFSETQ. Study-level findings and limits: Authors suggested each seasonal flu vaccination may recruit only limited numbers of new T cells.

TCRdb recomputed calls from the RT-PCR reads with MiXCR, one row per CDR3 protein. The data show around 850,000 distinct CDR3 sequences, less than 20% seen once. This clonotype came up many times. Antigen unknown. The junction departs from germline at one end; a sequencing error may be responsible. The TCR comes from a man aged 50 to 60 who received an inactivated influenza vaccine. The V call is TRBV5-1, the J call TRBJ2-3, with 10 bases identical to TRBD2. Source: PBMCs from blood, taken 4 to 6 days after vaccination. The CDR3 nucleotides read TGCGCCAGCCACCCGGGGTCTAGCGGGGGCCGGAAATTT. Its translation: CASHPGSSGGRKF.